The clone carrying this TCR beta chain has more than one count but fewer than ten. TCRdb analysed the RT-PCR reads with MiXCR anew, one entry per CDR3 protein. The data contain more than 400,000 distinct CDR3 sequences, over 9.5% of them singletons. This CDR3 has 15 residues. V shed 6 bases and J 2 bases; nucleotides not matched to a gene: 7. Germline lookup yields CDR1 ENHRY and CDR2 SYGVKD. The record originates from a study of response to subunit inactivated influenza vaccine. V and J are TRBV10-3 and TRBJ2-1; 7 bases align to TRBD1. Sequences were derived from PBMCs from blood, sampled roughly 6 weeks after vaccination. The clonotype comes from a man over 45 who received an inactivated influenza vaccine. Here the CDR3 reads CAISAGTDAYNEQFF. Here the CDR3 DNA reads TGTGCCATCAGCGCCGGGACAGATGCCTACAATGAGCAGTTCTTC.